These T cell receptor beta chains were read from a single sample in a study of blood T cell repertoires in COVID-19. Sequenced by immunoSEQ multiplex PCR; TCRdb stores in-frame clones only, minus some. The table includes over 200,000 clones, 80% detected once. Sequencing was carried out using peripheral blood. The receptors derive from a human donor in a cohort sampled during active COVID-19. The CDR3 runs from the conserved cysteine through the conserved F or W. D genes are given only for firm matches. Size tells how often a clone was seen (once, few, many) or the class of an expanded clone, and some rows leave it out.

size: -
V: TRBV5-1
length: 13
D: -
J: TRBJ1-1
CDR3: CASSLDKNTEAFF
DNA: TGCGCCAGCAGCTTGGACAAAAACACTGAAGCTTTCTTT

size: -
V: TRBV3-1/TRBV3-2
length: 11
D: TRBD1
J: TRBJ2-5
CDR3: CASSQGQGEYF
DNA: TGTGCCAGCAGCCAAGGGCAGGGGGAGTACTTC

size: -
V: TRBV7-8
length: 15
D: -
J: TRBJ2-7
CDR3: CASSLAAGSSYEQYF
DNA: TGTGCCAGCAGCTTAGCGGCGGGGAGCTCCTACGAGCAGTACTTC

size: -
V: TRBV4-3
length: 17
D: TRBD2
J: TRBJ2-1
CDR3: CASSQDPLAGGPNEQFF
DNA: TGCGCCAGCAGCCAAGATCCTTTAGCGGGAGGGCCAAATGAGCAGTTCTTC

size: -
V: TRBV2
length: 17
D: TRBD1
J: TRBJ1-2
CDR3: CASSDQLGQGLYYGYTF
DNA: TGTGCCAGCAGTGATCAGTTGGGACAGGGGTTATACTATGGCTACACCTTC

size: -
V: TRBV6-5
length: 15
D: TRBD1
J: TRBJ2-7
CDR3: CASSRTGPGAYEQYF
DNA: TGTGCCAGCAGTAGGACAGGCCCAGGAGCCTACGAGCAGTACTTC

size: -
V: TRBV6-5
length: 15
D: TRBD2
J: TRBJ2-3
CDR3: CASRQAGASPDTQYF
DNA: TGTGCCAGCAGACAAGCGGGAGCGTCCCCAGATACGCAGTATTTT

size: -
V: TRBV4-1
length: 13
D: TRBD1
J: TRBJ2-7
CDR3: CASSFGQAYEQYF
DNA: TGCGCCAGCAGCTTCGGACAGGCCTACGAGCAGTACTTC

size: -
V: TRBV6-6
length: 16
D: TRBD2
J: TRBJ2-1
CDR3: CASRPGTSGVYNEQFF
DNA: TGTGCCAGCAGGCCCGGGACTAGCGGGGTTTACAATGAGCAGTTCTTC

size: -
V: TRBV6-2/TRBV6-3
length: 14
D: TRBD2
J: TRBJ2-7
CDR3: CASGRLAGGSEQYF
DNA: TGTGCCAGCGGCCGACTAGCGGGAGGGAGCGAGCAGTACTTC

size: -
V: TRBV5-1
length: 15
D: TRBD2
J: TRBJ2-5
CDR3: CASSLAGLAGETQYF
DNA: TGCGCCAGCAGCTTGGCGGGACTAGCGGGAGAGACCCAGTACTTC

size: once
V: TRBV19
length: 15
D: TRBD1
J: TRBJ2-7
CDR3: CASSPRQGPSYEQYF
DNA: TGTGCCAGTAGTCCCAGACAGGGGCCCTCCTACGAGCAGTACTTC

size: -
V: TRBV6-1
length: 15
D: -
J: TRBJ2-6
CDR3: CASSEWRSGANVLTF
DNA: TGTGCCAGCAGTGAGTGGAGATCCGGGGCCAACGTCCTGACTTTC

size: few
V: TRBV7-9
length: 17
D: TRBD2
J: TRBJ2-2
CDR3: CASSFPSGHSRTGELFF
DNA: TGTGCCAGCAGCTTCCCTAGCGGCCATTCGAGAACCGGGGAGCTGTTTTTT

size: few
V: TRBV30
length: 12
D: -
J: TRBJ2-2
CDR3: CAWVAVTGELFF
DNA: TGTGCCTGGGTAGCGGTCACCGGGGAGCTGTTTTTT

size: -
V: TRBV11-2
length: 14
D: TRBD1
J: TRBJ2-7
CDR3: CASSSGTGGYEQYF
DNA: TGTGCCAGCAGCTCCGGGACAGGGGGCTACGAGCAGTACTTC

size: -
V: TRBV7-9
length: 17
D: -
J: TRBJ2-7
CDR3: CASSPPTRDSYSYEQYF
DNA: TGTGCCAGCAGCCCACCCACCCGGGACTCATACTCCTACGAGCAGTACTTC

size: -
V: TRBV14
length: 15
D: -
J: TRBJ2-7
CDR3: CASSQARDITYEQYF
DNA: TGTGCCAGCAGCCAAGCCAGGGACATTACCTACGAGCAGTACTTC

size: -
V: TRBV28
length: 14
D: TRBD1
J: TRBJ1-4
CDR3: CASSLRGGGEKLFF
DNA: TGTGCCAGCAGTTTACGAGGGGGCGGTGAAAAACTGTTTTTT

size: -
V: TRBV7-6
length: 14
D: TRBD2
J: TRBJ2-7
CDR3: CASSLAQGRGGQYF
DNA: TGTGCCAGCAGCTTAGCGCAGGGCCGGGGGGGGCAGTACTTC

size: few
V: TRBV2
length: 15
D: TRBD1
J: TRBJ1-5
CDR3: CASSEGGGTGGPQHF
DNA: TGTGCCAGCAGTGAAGGGGGCGGTACAGGGGGGCCCCAGCATTTT

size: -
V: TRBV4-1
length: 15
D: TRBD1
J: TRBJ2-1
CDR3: CASSQVGQDTDEQFF
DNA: TGCGCCAGCAGCCAAGTGGGACAGGATACCGATGAGCAGTTCTTC

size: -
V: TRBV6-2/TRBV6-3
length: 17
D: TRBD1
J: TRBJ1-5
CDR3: CASSYGTGKGSNQPQHF
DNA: TGTGCCAGCAGTTACGGGACAGGGAAAGGGAGCAATCAGCCCCAGCATTTT

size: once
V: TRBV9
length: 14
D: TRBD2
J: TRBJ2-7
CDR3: CASSFTGTSGEQYF
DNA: TGTGCCAGCAGCTTTACCGGGACTAGTGGCGAGCAGTACTTC

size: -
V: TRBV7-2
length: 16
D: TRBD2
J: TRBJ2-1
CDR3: CASSSGLAGFNNEQFF
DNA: TGTGCCAGCAGCTCCGGACTAGCGGGATTTAATAATGAGCAGTTCTTC

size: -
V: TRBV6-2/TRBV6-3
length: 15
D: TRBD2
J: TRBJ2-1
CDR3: CASSRTSGNNNEQFF
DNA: TGTGCCAGCAGTCGGACTAGCGGGAATAACAATGAGCAGTTCTTC

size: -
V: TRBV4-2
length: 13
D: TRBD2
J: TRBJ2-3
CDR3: CASRQTSGRPQYF
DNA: TGTGCCAGCAGACAGACTAGCGGGAGGCCCCAATATTTT

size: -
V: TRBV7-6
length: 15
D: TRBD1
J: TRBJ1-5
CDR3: CASSLYPRGRQPQHF
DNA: TGTGCCAGCAGCTTATACCCAAGGGGGCGTCAGCCCCAGCATTTT

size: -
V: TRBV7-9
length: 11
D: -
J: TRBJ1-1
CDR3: CASSFSREAFF
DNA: TGTGCCAGCAGCTTCTCCAGGGAAGCTTTCTTT

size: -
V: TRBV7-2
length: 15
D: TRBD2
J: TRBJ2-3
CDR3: CASSTPGLAGDTQYF
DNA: TGTGCCAGCAGCACCCCGGGACTAGCGGGGGATACGCAGTATTTT

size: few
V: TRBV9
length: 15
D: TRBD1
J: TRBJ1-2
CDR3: CASSPHGAGGYGYTF
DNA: TGTGCCAGCAGCCCCCATGGGGCAGGGGGGTATGGCTACACCTTC

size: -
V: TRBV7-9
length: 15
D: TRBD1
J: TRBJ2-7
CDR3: CASSSWDRFPYEQYF
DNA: TGTGCCAGCAGCTCCTGGGACAGATTTCCCTACGAGCAGTACTTC

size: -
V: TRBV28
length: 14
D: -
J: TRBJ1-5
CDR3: CASSFEAGGQPQHF
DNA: TGTGCCAGCAGTTTTGAGGCGGGAGGGCAGCCCCAGCATTTT

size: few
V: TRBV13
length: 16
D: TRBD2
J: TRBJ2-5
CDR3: CASSLSVAGGPWTQYF
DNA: TGTGCCAGCAGCTTATCGGTAGCGGGAGGGCCTTGGACCCAGTACTTC

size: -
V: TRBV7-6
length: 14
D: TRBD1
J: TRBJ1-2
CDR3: CASSPDRADYGYTF
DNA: TGTGCCAGCAGCCCCGACAGGGCCGACTATGGCTACACCTTC

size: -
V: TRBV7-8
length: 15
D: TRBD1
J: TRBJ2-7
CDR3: CASSAYRDRAYEQYF
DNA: TGTGCCAGCAGCGCCTACCGGGACAGGGCCTACGAGCAGTACTTC

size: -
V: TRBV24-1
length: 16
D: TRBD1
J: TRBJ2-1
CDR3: CATSGNRGSSYNEQFF
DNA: TGTGCCACCAGTGGAAACAGGGGGAGCTCCTACAATGAGCAGTTCTTC

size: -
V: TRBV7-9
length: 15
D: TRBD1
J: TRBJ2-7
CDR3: CASSLWTGGGNEQYF
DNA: TGTGCCAGCAGCCTATGGACAGGGGGTGGAAACGAGCAGTACTTC